These 15 T cell receptor beta chains were all obtained from the same sample, sequenced in a study of cytomegalovirus exposure and HLA in healthy donors. The table came from immunoSEQ multiplex PCR; TCRdb's copy has only in-frame clones and leaves some out. In the table there are about 140,000 clones, about nine tenths of which are singletons. The specimen sequenced was PBMCs. These receptors all stem from a young man in good health and CMV-seronegative.

This clone appeared once. The chain has TRBV10-3 and TRBJ1-2; 7 bases match TRBD1. The CDR3 length is 14 residues. The germline V gene encodes CDR1 ENHRY and CDR2 SYGVKD. V lost 5 bases to trimming and J lost 2 bases; unmatched junction nucleotides: 5. The CDR3 reads CAISRDRANYGYTF. In nucleotides, the CDR3 is TGTGCCATCAGTCGCGACAGGGCGAACTATGGCTACACCTTC.

The rearrangement joins TRBV7-9 to TRBJ2-2, with a weak D call TRBD2 (5 bases). CDR3 length equals 14 residues. V was trimmed by 0 bases and J by 6 bases, leaving 8 bases between them. Germline V CDR1 and CDR2: SEHNR, FQNEAQ (reference sequence). CDR3 DNA sequence: TGTGCCAGCAGCTTAGCACTGGGAGCCGGGGAGCTGTTTTTT. The encoded protein is CASSLALGAGELFF.

This chain connects TRBV6-5 to TRBJ1-2; D is undetermined. Per germline, CDR1 MNHEY and CDR2 SVGAGI. Trimming left V 6 bases short and J 8 bases short, with 16 bases between. The CDR3 is made up of 13 amino acids. CDR3 DNA: TGTGCCAGCAGAAAACCGGGAATTGGGGGCTACACCTTC. This encodes CASRKPGIGGYTF.

This clone was recorded only once. The gene calls are TRBV28 and TRBJ2-4, with 8 bases that match TRBD2. This CDR3 contains 16 residues. The V gene end was trimmed by 5 bases and the J gene end by 8 bases; junction bases not matched to a gene: 14. Germline loops: CDR1 MDHEN, CDR2 SYDVKM. The CDR3 nucleotides read TGTGCCAGCAGTCCCCCTACGGGACTAGTTACGGACATTCAGTACTTC. Amino acid sequence: CASSPPTGLVTDIQYF.

This rearrangement joins TRBV21-1 to TRBJ1-2; TRBD1, the table's D call, lacks a check against the DNA. TRBV21-1 is a pseudogene segment. The CDR3 spans 19 residues. CDR3 sequence: CASSKSPKKCPAGGFGYTF. The CDR3 region has the DNA TGTGCCAGCAGCAAAAGCCCCAAAAAATGCCCCGCAGGGGGCTTTGGCTACACCTTC.

The chain combines TRBV5-6 with TRBJ2-5, with D maybe TRBD2 (6 bases). CDR1 is SGHDT and CDR2 is YYEEEE in the germline V gene. The CDR3 runs to 15 residues. V gave up 3 bases and J gave up 1 base, with 13 bases separating them. The CDR3 DNA is TGTGCCAGCAGCTCGCAGGGACTGATCCAAGAGACCCAGTACTTC. This encodes CASSSQGLIQETQYF.

The chain is built from TRBV10-3 and TRBJ2-5; TRBD2 matches at 9 bases. This CDR3 has 16 residues. CDR1 and CDR2 (germline): ENHRY, SYGVKD. Unmatched junction bases numbered 6, after V lost 4 bases and J lost 0 bases. The CDR3 coding sequence is TGTGCCATCAGTGTTGGTAGCGGGGGAAACCAAGAGACCCAGTACTTC. It yields the protein CAISVGSGGNQETQYF.

The chain has TRBV11-3 and TRBJ2-5; unclear D gene. V was trimmed by 5 bases and J by 4 bases, leaving 8 bases between them. CDR1 and CDR2 (germline): SGHNT, YENEEA. The CDR3 consists of 12 residues. In DNA form, the CDR3 reads TGTGCCAGCAGCCCGACACCAGAGACCCAGTACTTC. Translation gives CASSPTPETQYF. Using reference TRBV11-3 and TRBJ2-5 for the parts outside the CDR3, the full variable domain is EAGVVQSPRYKIIEKKQPVAFWCNPISGHNTLYWYLQNLGQGPELLIRYENEEAVDDSQLPKDRFSAERLKGVDSTLKIQPAELGDSAVYLCASSPTPETQYFGPGTRLLVL.

The chain is built from TRBV9 and TRBJ2-6; D unclear. CDR1 and CDR2 (germline): SGDLS, YYNGEE. The CDR3 contains 19 residues. Trimming left V 3 bases short and J 0 bases short, with 19 bases between. CDR3 sequence reads: CASSAPPAAASSGANVLTF. Here the CDR3 DNA reads TGTGCCAGCAGCGCGCCACCCGCGGCAGCGAGCTCTGGGGCCAACGTCCTGACTTTC. The full variable domain, completed using reference TRBV9 and TRBJ2-6, is DSGVTQTPKHLITATGQRVTLRCSPRSGDLSVYWYQQSLDQGLQFLIQYYNGEERAKGNILERFSAQQFPDLHSELNLSSLELGDSALYFCASSAPPAAASSGANVLTFGAGSRLTVL.

This chain connects TRBV5-6 to TRBJ1-4; possibly TRBD1 for D (5 bases). CDR1 and CDR2 (germline): SGHDT, YYEEEE. CDR3 length: 15 residues. V was pared by 0 bases and J by 7 bases, with 13 bases between. The CDR3 region is CASSLAKGRGEKLFF. In DNA, the CDR3 is TGTGCCAGCAGCTTGGCAAAGGGAAGGGGTGAAAAACTGTTTTTT. The full variable domain, with the rest looked up from reference TRBV5-6 and TRBJ1-4, is DAGVTQSPTHLIKTRGQQVTLRCSPKSGHDTVSWYQQALGQGPQFIFQYYEEEERQRGNFPDRFSGHQFPNYSSELNVNALLLGDSALYLCASSLAKGRGEKLFFGSGTQLSVL.

The count of this clone is one. The V gene is TRBV11-2, the J gene TRBJ2-1, with 7 nucleotides matching TRBD2. Germline trimming cut 2 bases from V and 8 bases from J; bases unmatched to any gene: 9. Germline CDR1 SGHAT, CDR2 FQNNGV. The CDR3 consists of 15 residues. The CDR3, as DNA: TGTGCCAGCAGCTTACCGCTAGCGGAGGGCTATGAGCAGTTCTTC. Protein product: CASSLPLAEGYEQFF.

This chain links TRBV7-6 with TRBJ2-2; 9 bases are shared with TRBD2. Germline V gene data show CDR1 as SGHVS and CDR2 as FNYEAQ. V shed 4 bases and J 5 bases; nucleotides not matched to a gene: 8. The CDR3 runs to 16 residues. This CDR3 is CASSSGLASETGELFF. For the CDR3, the DNA is TGTGCCAGCAGCTCCGGACTAGCGAGCGAGACCGGGGAGCTGTTTTTT.

V usage is TRBV5-4 and J usage is TRBJ1-2; TRBD1 agrees at 8 bases. The CDR3 is 13 amino acids. Germline-derived CDR1 and CDR2 are SGHNT and YYREEE (reference sequence). The junction had 4 bases not matched to a gene; V was cut back by 6 bases and J by 3 bases. The DNA of the CDR3 is TGTGCCAGCAACAAACAGGGGGACTATGGCTACACCTTC. It yields the protein CASNKQGDYGYTF.

The rearrangement joins TRBV7-9 to TRBJ2-3; D unclear. The germline V gene encodes CDR1 SEHNR and CDR2 FQNEAQ (reference sequence). With 5 bases removed from V and 4 bases from J, the gap between germline ends came to 16 bases. CDR3 length: 15 residues. The CDR3 nucleotides are TGTGCCAGCAGCCGAGGTGGTTTGTCGCCAGATACGCAGTATTTT. It specifies CASSRGGLSPDTQYF.

The rearrangement links TRBV16 to TRBJ1-1, with D maybe TRBD1 (5 bases). The CDR3 consists of 15 residues. Germline CDR1 is KGHSY and CDR2 is FQNENV. The ends were cut back, 0 bases at V and 4 bases at J, with 12 bases in the middle. The CDR3 is CASSQSSGVGTEAFF. The CDR3 nucleotides read TGTGCCAGCAGCCAATCATCGGGGGTGGGCACTGAAGCTTTCTTT.